The rows below give T cell receptor beta chains drawn from one sample of a study of T cell changes during pregnancy in multiple sclerosis. TCRdb's copy holds only in-frame clones and misses some; the assay was immunoSEQ multiplex PCR. Of about 44,000 clones listed, about nine tenths are singletons. The sequencing here drew on CD4+ T cells from peripheral blood mononuclear cells, taken before pregnancy. Source of these receptors: a female donor with multiple sclerosis, enrolled in a pregnancy study. Both conserved end residues are part of each CDR3. The D gene is left open where the match is weak. Only some rows state a clone size, as once, few, many or a class for expanded clones.

CDR3: CASSYSRDNYEQYF
DNA: TGTGCCAGCAGTTACTCGAGGGACAATTACGAGCAGTACTTC
V: TRBV6-5
length: 14
J: TRBJ2-7
size: once
D: .

CDR3: CASSEFVYRGIYF
DNA: TGTGCCAGCAGTGAATTCGTATATAGGGGCATATATTTT
V: TRBV6-1
length: 13
J: TRBJ1-3
size: .
D: .

CDR3: CASSLGAGRGTGELFF
DNA: TGTGCCAGCAGCTTAGGGGCCGGGAGAGGAACCGGGGAGCTGTTTTTT
V: TRBV7-2
length: 16
J: TRBJ2-2
size: .
D: .

CDR3: CAWGPRGSEAFF
DNA: TGTGCCTGGGGACCCCGGGGATCCGAAGCTTTCTTT
V: TRBV30
length: 12
J: TRBJ1-1
size: .
D: .

CDR3: CASSYGLGATNTEAFF
DNA: TGTGCCAGCAGTTACGGACTTGGCGCGACTAACACTGAAGCTTTCTTT
V: TRBV6-6
length: 16
J: TRBJ1-1
size: .
D: .

CDR3: CASSQYDPGLAHF
DNA: TGCGCCAGCAGCCAATACGACCCGGGACTAGCGCACTTC
V: TRBV5-1
length: 13
J: TRBJ2-7
size: .
D: TRBD2

CDR3: CASSYPTDSASTDTQYF
DNA: TGTGCCAGCAGTTACCCCACGGACTCAGCTAGCACAGATACGCAGTATTTT
V: TRBV27
length: 17
J: TRBJ2-3
size: .
D: .

CDR3: CASSYESGGGYEQYF
DNA: TGTGCCAGCAGTTACGAGAGCGGGGGAGGCTACGAGCAGTACTTC
V: TRBV6-6
length: 15
J: TRBJ2-7
size: .
D: TRBD2

CDR3: CASSLAYTRDRVETQYF
DNA: TGTGCCAGCAGTTTAGCTTATACCCGGGACAGGGTAGAGACCCAGTACTTC
V: TRBV28
length: 17
J: TRBJ2-5
size: .
D: TRBD1

CDR3: CASRGQGLETQYF
DNA: TGTGCCAGCAGAGGACAGGGGCTGGAGACCCAGTACTTC
V: TRBV25-1
length: 13
J: TRBJ2-5
size: .
D: TRBD1

CDR3: CASGLVLGQGGNGYTF
DNA: TGTGCTAGTGGTTTGGTACTGGGGCAGGGAGGTAACGGCTACACCTTC
V: TRBV12-5
length: 16
J: TRBJ1-2
size: .
D: .

CDR3: CASSVESGGRNTIYF
DNA: TGTGCCAGCAGCGTAGAATCGGGTGGAAGAAACACCATATATTTT
V: TRBV9
length: 15
J: TRBJ1-3
size: .
D: .

CDR3: CASSLDRATEAFF
DNA: TGTGCCAGCAGCCTCGACAGGGCCACTGAAGCTTTCTTT
V: TRBV7-2
length: 13
J: TRBJ1-1
size: .
D: TRBD1

CDR3: CASSQVVSSYNEQFF
DNA: TGCGCCAGCAGCCAAGTCGTCAGCTCCTACAATGAGCAGTTCTTC
V: TRBV4-1
length: 15
J: TRBJ2-1
size: .
D: .

CDR3: CASRDSGGLEQYF
DNA: TGTGCCAGCAGGGACTCCGGGGGACTTGAGCAGTACTTC
V: TRBV2
length: 13
J: TRBJ2-7
size: .
D: .

CDR3: CASSVGTGGSKETQYF
DNA: TGTGCCAGCAGTGTTGGGACAGGGGGCTCGAAGGAGACCCAGTACTTC
V: TRBV2
length: 16
J: TRBJ2-5
size: .
D: TRBD1